Following are 10 T cell receptor beta chains from one sample sequenced in a study of blood T cell repertoires in COVID-19. The data were produced by immunoSEQ multiplex PCR, yet TCRdb's version contains in-frame clones alone and is incomplete. The profile shows about 150,000 clones, over 70% of them singletons. Sequencing was done on a sample of PBMCs or T cells enriched from blood (not recorded which). The receptor source for this set is a man between 65 and 85 years old who had been exposed to COVID-19.

The CDR3 sequence is CAIRGTEYQPQHF. Here the CDR3 DNA reads TGTGCCATCAGGGGGACAGAATATCAGCCCCAGCATTTT. V and J are TRBV10-3 and TRBJ1-5, with TRBD1 matching over 7 bases. V dropped 6 bases and J dropped 5; count of bases not matched to a gene: 4. Germline values: CDR1 ENHRY, CDR2 SYGVKD. CDR3 length: 13 residues.

V usage is TRBV5-6 and J usage is TRBJ2-2, with D maybe TRBD2 (5 bases). The germline gives CDR1 SGHDT, CDR2 YYEEEE. V lost 0 bases and J 7 bases, leaving 10 bases between the germline ends. The CDR3 spans 14 residues. The CDR3 DNA is TGTGCCAGCAGCTTGGGGCAGGAGGTCGGGGAGCTGTTTTTT. This encodes CASSLGQEVGELFF.

This clone has just a few counts. This rearrangement joins TRBV6-5 to TRBJ2-1; TRBD1 is a possible D gene (5 bases). The CDR3 covers 15 residues. Between the trimmed V and J ends, which lost 6 bases and 0 bases, there was a span of 12 bases. Per the germline V gene, CDR1 is MNHEY and CDR2 is SVGAGI. The CDR3 region is CASSLTVLSYNEQFF. The CDR3 coding sequence is TGTGCCAGCAGCTTGACAGTGCTCTCCTACAATGAGCAGTTCTTC.

This clone was seen many times. The chain links TRBV16 to TRBJ1-1; the D gene is possibly TRBD1 (6 bases). Germline V lookup: CDR1 KGHSY, CDR2 FQNENV. V lost 7 bases, J lost 5 bases, and 20 bases lay in between. This CDR3 contains 15 residues. The CDR3 here is CASTWQTRGMTEAFF. The CDR3 DNA reads TGTGCCAGCACGTGGCAAACGAGGGGGATGACTGAAGCTTTCTTT. The full variable domain, completed using reference TRBV16 and TRBJ1-1, is GEEVAQTPKHLVRGEGQKAKLYCAPIKGHSYVFWYQQVLKNEFKFLISFQNENVFDETGMPKERFSAKCLPNSPCSLEIQATKLEDSAVYFCASTWQTRGMTEAFFGQGTRLTVV.

This chain joins TRBV27 and TRBJ2-1; no clear D. V was shortened by 4 bases and J by 2 bases, with 12 bases between the two germline ends. CDR1 MNHEY and CDR2 SMNVEV come from the germline V gene (reference sequence). This CDR3 is built from 15 residues. CDR3 protein: CASSSTVPAYNEQFF. For the CDR3, the DNA is TGTGCCAGCAGTTCAACGGTCCCTGCCTACAATGAGCAGTTCTTC.

There are a few counts of this clone. This chain uses TRBV30 with TRBJ1-1; no reliable D call. CDR1 and CDR2 from the germline V gene are GTSNPN and SVGIG (reference sequence). V shed 0 bases and J shed 0 bases, with 11 bases lying between them. CDR3 length equals 15 residues. The CDR3: CAWSVRGSMNTEAFF. The CDR3 DNA reads as TGTGCCTGGAGTGTACGAGGGAGTATGAACACTGAAGCTTTCTTT.

J is TRBJ2-1 and V is TRBV28; 10 bases agree with TRBD2. Germline V gene lookup returns CDR1 MDHEN and CDR2 SYDVKM. Unmatched junction bases numbered 9, after V lost 4 bases and J lost 9 bases. The CDR3 extends over 15 amino acids. The CDR3: CASSYSSGRVGEQFF. DNA for the CDR3: TGTGCCAGCAGTTATTCTAGCGGGAGAGTTGGTGAGCAGTTCTTC.

This chain uses TRBV4-1 with TRBJ2-2, with D possibly matching TRBD1 (6 bases). The CDR3 sequence is 16 residues long. With 0 bases removed from V and 6 bases from J, the gap between germline ends came to 14 bases. CDR1 is MGHRA, CDR2 YSYEKL, per germline. Here the CDR3 DNA reads TGCGCCAGCAGCCAAGAGGGACGCAGGGGCGCCGGGGAGCTGTTTTTT. The encoded protein is CASSQEGRRGAGELFF.

The CDR3: CASSQSSSGVAFF. CDR3 coding DNA: TGCGCCAGCAGCCAGTCATCTTCAGGGGTGGCTTTCTTT. This chain uses TRBV4-1 with TRBJ1-1; perhaps TRBD1 as D (6 bases). The CDR3 consists of 13 residues. The V gene's germline CDR1 is MGHRA and CDR2 YSYEKL. Trimming shortened V by 3 bases and J by 11 bases, and 16 bases separated the two germline ends.

The chain carries TRBV5-8 and TRBJ1-2; D gene ambiguous. V was pared by 0 bases and J by 8 bases, with 8 bases between. The CDR3 is 12 residues long. The germline gives CDR1 SGHTS, CDR2 YDEGEE. CDR3: CASSLDIQGYTF. DNA of the CDR3: TGTGCCAGCAGCTTGGACATCCAAGGCTACACCTTC.